This TCR beta chain was sequenced during a study of response to subunit inactivated influenza vaccine. Concerning this clonotype: The antigen is unknown.

Study-wide points: Authors suggested seasonal influenza vaccinations each recruit few new T cells.

Each CDR3 protein gets one entry after TCRdb re-called the RT-PCR reads with MiXCR. The sample lists about 540,000 distinct CDR3 sequences, around a quarter occurring once. This same sample was also taken into another study, of T cells expressing NK-cell markers. Per that paper: TCR beta cDNA was generated via 5'RACE template switching incorporating UMIs.

The receptor was derived from a man aged 50 or older who received an inactivated influenza vaccine. The material was CD4+ T cells sorted from PBMCs, obtained less than 13 days after vaccination.

The CDR3 DNA reads as TGCAGCGTTGATCGCAGGGGGGCCGGGGAGCTGTTTTTT. Translated: CSVDRRGAGELFF. The chain couples TRBV29-1 to TRBJ2-2; TRBD1 might be the D (7 bases). The germline V gene has CDR1 SQVTM and CDR2 ANQGSEA. Deletions cut 3 bases from V and 6 bases from J, with 11 bases between. The CDR3 loop spans 13 amino acids.